This T cell receptor (beta chain) was profiled in a study of T cell responses to AZD1222 COVID-19 vaccine. As concerns this clone: Its antigen is not identified.

Study results and caveats: None of the repertoires were sampled until the peak T cell response had passed. White British ancestry dominated among donors, who included more females, and clonal diversity was possibly underestimated. Recipients of AZD1222 seropositive at baseline numbered only five or six. Nearly half of the spike-specific TCRs reportedly recognize variant regions that carry no mutations.

Method: immunoSEQ multiplex PCR; TCRdb's copy keeps in-frame clones and lacks some. The sample comprises 75,000 to 100,000 clones, around 89% of which are singletons, and roughly 7.7% rests with the top ten. CDR1 and CDR2 (germline): MNHEY, SVGAGI. The germline V and J ends were trimmed by 0 bases and 4 bases, with 12 bases remaining between them. The CDR3 is 15 amino acids. This specimen was peripheral blood, taken on day 0 of AZD1222 vaccination. This TCR was recovered from an adult in good health. V is TRBV6-5 and J is TRBJ1-2; D remains ambiguous. CDR3 DNA sequence: TGTGCCAGCAGTTACTCGAGGGCCGGGAGCTATGGCTACACCTTC. Protein product: CASSYSRAGSYGYTF.